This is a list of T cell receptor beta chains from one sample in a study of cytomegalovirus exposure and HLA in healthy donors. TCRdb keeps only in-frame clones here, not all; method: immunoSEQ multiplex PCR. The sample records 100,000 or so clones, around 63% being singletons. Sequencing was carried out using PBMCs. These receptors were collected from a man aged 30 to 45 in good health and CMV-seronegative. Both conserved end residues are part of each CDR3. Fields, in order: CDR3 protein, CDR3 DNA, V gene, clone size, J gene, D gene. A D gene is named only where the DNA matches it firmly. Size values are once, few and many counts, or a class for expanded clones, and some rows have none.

CDR3aa: CASSETSRGGEQYF; CDR3nt: TGTGCCAGCAGTGAAACGAGCAGGGGTGGCGAGCAGTACTTC; v_gene: TRBV2; abundance: -; j_gene: TRBJ2-7; d_gene: -
CDR3aa: CASSSFGGVQETQYF; CDR3nt: TGTGCCAGCAGCTCCTTTGGCGGGGTCCAAGAGACCCAGTACTTC; v_gene: TRBV28; abundance: -; j_gene: TRBJ2-5; d_gene: -
CDR3aa: CASSLERGSVTEAFF; CDR3nt: TGTGCCAGCAGCTTGGAAAGGGGATCGGTCACTGAAGCTTTCTTT; v_gene: TRBV5-4; abundance: -; j_gene: TRBJ1-1; d_gene: -
CDR3aa: CAISESVGTRAWEQFF; CDR3nt: TGTGCCATCAGTGAGTCCGTCGGGACTAGAGCTTGGGAGCAGTTCTTC; v_gene: TRBV10-3; abundance: -; j_gene: TRBJ2-1; d_gene: TRBD2
CDR3aa: CASSLSGNSYNEQFF; CDR3nt: TGTGCCAGCAGCCTTAGCGGGAATTCCTACAATGAGCAGTTCTTC; v_gene: TRBV7-8; abundance: -; j_gene: TRBJ2-1; d_gene: TRBD2
CDR3aa: CASNQDLNTEAFF; CDR3nt: TGCGCCAGCAACCAGGATTTGAACACTGAAGCTTTCTTT; v_gene: TRBV10-2; abundance: -; j_gene: TRBJ1-1; d_gene: -
CDR3aa: CASSPPTGRTGELFF; CDR3nt: TGTGCCAGCTCACCACCCACAGGGAGAACCGGGGAGCTGTTTTTT; v_gene: TRBV18; abundance: -; j_gene: TRBJ2-2; d_gene: -
CDR3aa: CASSQARLQGLAVPNEQFF; CDR3nt: TGCGCCAGCAGCCAAGCTCGTTTGCAGGGGCTAGCGGTACCGAATGAGCAGTTCTTC; v_gene: TRBV4-3; abundance: few; j_gene: TRBJ2-1; d_gene: -
CDR3aa: CASSSGGKASSEQYF; CDR3nt: TGTGCCAGCAGCTCAGGGGGAAAGGCATCCTCCGAGCAGTACTTC; v_gene: TRBV7-2; abundance: once; j_gene: TRBJ2-7; d_gene: TRBD1
CDR3aa: CASSYTGTSSNQPQHF; CDR3nt: TGTGCCAGCAGTTACACTGGGACATCTAGCAATCAGCCCCAGCATTTT; v_gene: TRBV6-6; abundance: -; j_gene: TRBJ1-5; d_gene: -
CDR3aa: CASSLGGQGKSEQYF; CDR3nt: TGTGCCAGCAGCTTAGGCGGGCAGGGGAAGAGCGAGCAGTACTTC; v_gene: TRBV7-2; abundance: -; j_gene: TRBJ2-7; d_gene: -
CDR3aa: CASSSPDPQRDGEETQYF; CDR3nt: TGTGCCAGCAGCTCCCCTGACCCCCAACGGGATGGTGAAGAGACCCAGTACTTC; v_gene: TRBV11-3; abundance: -; j_gene: TRBJ2-5; d_gene: -
CDR3aa: CASSLGSSPNTDTQYF; CDR3nt: TGTGCCAGCAGCTTGGGCTCTTCCCCTAACACAGATACGCAGTATTTT; v_gene: TRBV5-6; abundance: -; j_gene: TRBJ2-3; d_gene: -
CDR3aa: CASISFVAGGVGETQYF; CDR3nt: TGTGCCAGCATCAGTTTCGTAGCGGGAGGTGTTGGAGAGACCCAGTACTTC; v_gene: TRBV28; abundance: -; j_gene: TRBJ2-5; d_gene: TRBD2
CDR3aa: CASSYGTGPGNTIYF; CDR3nt: TGTGCCAGCAGCTACGGGACAGGACCTGGAAACACCATATATTTT; v_gene: TRBV7-3; abundance: -; j_gene: TRBJ1-3; d_gene: TRBD1
CDR3aa: CASSGKGAIGYTF; CDR3nt: TGTGCCAGCAGTGGGAAGGGGGCGATTGGCTACACCTTC; v_gene: TRBV2; abundance: -; j_gene: TRBJ1-2; d_gene: TRBD1
CDR3aa: CASRRPVGTGEGYTF; CDR3nt: TGTGCCAGTAGAAGACCAGTAGGGACAGGGGAAGGCTACACCTTC; v_gene: TRBV19; abundance: few; j_gene: TRBJ1-2; d_gene: TRBD1
CDR3aa: CASSPPGHLLGTGELFF; CDR3nt: TGTGCCAGCTCACCACCAGGACACCTGCTTGGGACCGGGGAGCTGTTTTTT; v_gene: TRBV18; abundance: once; j_gene: TRBJ2-2; d_gene: -
CDR3aa: CASSLLGQGYNEQFF; CDR3nt: TGTGCCAGCAGCTTATTGGGGCAGGGGTACAATGAGCAGTTCTTC; v_gene: TRBV7-2; abundance: -; j_gene: TRBJ2-1; d_gene: -
CDR3aa: CASSPLPGQGQETQYF; CDR3nt: TGTGCCAGCAGCCCCCTTCCGGGACAGGGCCAAGAGACCCAGTACTTC; v_gene: TRBV7-2; abundance: -; j_gene: TRBJ2-5; d_gene: TRBD1
CDR3aa: CASSYSGQSNYGYTF; CDR3nt: TGTGCCAGCAGTTACTCGGGCCAGAGTAACTATGGCTACACCTTC; v_gene: TRBV6-5; abundance: -; j_gene: TRBJ1-2; d_gene: -
CDR3aa: CASSQDGGVKQYF; CDR3nt: TGCGCCAGCAGCCAAGACGGCGGGGTTAAGCAGTACTTC; v_gene: TRBV4-3; abundance: few; j_gene: TRBJ2-5; d_gene: -
CDR3aa: CATRRDDSSYEQYF; CDR3nt: TGTGCCACTCGGAGGGACGATAGCTCCTACGAGCAGTACTTC; v_gene: TRBV6-6; abundance: few; j_gene: TRBJ2-7; d_gene: -
CDR3aa: CASSFGRDKNIQYF; CDR3nt: TGTGCCAGCAGCTTTGGCAGGGACAAAAACATTCAGTACTTC; v_gene: TRBV11-3; abundance: -; j_gene: TRBJ2-4; d_gene: -
CDR3aa: CASGKNRGACGYTF; CDR3nt: TGTGCAAGTGGAAAGAACAGGGGCGCGTGTGGCTACACCTTC; v_gene: TRBV12-2; abundance: -; j_gene: TRBJ1-2; d_gene: -
CDR3aa: CASSLDLRGYTF; CDR3nt: TGTGCCAGCAGCTTAGATCTGAGAGGCTACACCTTC; v_gene: TRBV7-9; abundance: -; j_gene: TRBJ1-2; d_gene: -
CDR3aa: CASSRLAGVSNEQFF; CDR3nt: TGTGCCAGCAGTCGGCTAGCGGGAGTTAGCAATGAGCAGTTCTTC; v_gene: TRBV28; abundance: -; j_gene: TRBJ2-1; d_gene: TRBD2
CDR3aa: CASSLGGSNEQFF; CDR3nt: TGCGCCAGCAGCTTGGGCGGTTCCAATGAGCAGTTCTTC; v_gene: TRBV5-1; abundance: -; j_gene: TRBJ2-1; d_gene: -
CDR3aa: CASRSRASGALGGYTF; CDR3nt: TGTGCCAGCAGGTCTCGCGCGTCAGGGGCGTTAGGGGGCTACACCTTC; v_gene: TRBV5-4; abundance: -; j_gene: TRBJ1-2; d_gene: -
CDR3aa: CASSPIQGTSGGELFF; CDR3nt: TGTGCCAGCAGCCCGATACAGGGAACGAGTGGCGGGGAGCTGTTTTTT; v_gene: TRBV7-8; abundance: -; j_gene: TRBJ2-2; d_gene: -
CDR3aa: CASATLTSGMGNEQFF; CDR3nt: TGTGCCAGCGCTACCCTTACTAGCGGGATGGGCAATGAGCAGTTCTTC; v_gene: TRBV28; abundance: -; j_gene: TRBJ2-1; d_gene: TRBD2
CDR3aa: CASSYDRGAFNEQFF; CDR3nt: TGTGCCAGCAGTTACGACAGGGGGGCTTTTAATGAGCAGTTCTTC; v_gene: TRBV6-6; abundance: -; j_gene: TRBJ2-1; d_gene: TRBD1
CDR3aa: CASSLKFRGQGAGTF; CDR3nt: TGTGCCAGCAGCTTAAAATTCCGGGGACAGGGGGCTGGTACCTTC; v_gene: TRBV11-3; abundance: -; j_gene: TRBJ1-2; d_gene: TRBD1
CDR3aa: CASNPRGLGNQPQHF; CDR3nt: TGTGCCAGCAACCCACGGGGACTGGGCAATCAGCCCCAGCATTTT; v_gene: TRBV7-3; abundance: -; j_gene: TRBJ1-5; d_gene: -
CDR3aa: CASSLVVGGPVKTQYF; CDR3nt: TGCGCCAGCAGCTTGGTTGTGGGAGGGCCTGTAAAGACCCAGTACTTC; v_gene: TRBV5-1; abundance: -; j_gene: TRBJ2-5; d_gene: TRBD2
CDR3aa: CASSVGTGGVDTQYF; CDR3nt: TGTGCCAGCAGCGTAGGTACTGGGGGCGTAGATACGCAGTATTTT; v_gene: TRBV9; abundance: -; j_gene: TRBJ2-3; d_gene: -
CDR3aa: CASSLNHRGYEQYF; CDR3nt: TGTGCCAGCAGCTTAAACCACAGGGGGTACGAGCAGTACTTC; v_gene: TRBV7-2; abundance: -; j_gene: TRBJ2-7; d_gene: TRBD1
CDR3aa: CASSLDPVYNEQFF; CDR3nt: TGTGCCAGCAGCTTAGACCCCGTCTACAATGAGCAGTTCTTC; v_gene: TRBV11-2; abundance: -; j_gene: TRBJ2-1; d_gene: -
CDR3aa: CASSYGPGQGREQYF; CDR3nt: TGTGCCAGCAGTTACGGCCCGGGACAGGGGCGGGAGCAGTACTTC; v_gene: TRBV6-6; abundance: -; j_gene: TRBJ2-7; d_gene: TRBD1
CDR3aa: CASSLLGQGLGQPQHF; CDR3nt: TGTGCCAGCAGCCTTCTGGGACAGGGGTTAGGTCAGCCCCAGCATTTT; v_gene: TRBV2; abundance: -; j_gene: TRBJ1-5; d_gene: TRBD1
CDR3aa: CASSVSGGPQHF; CDR3nt: TGTGCCAGCAGTGTGAGCGGTGGGCCCCAGCATTTT; v_gene: TRBV2; abundance: -; j_gene: TRBJ1-5; d_gene: -
CDR3aa: CASSFGPRGVSTDTQYF; CDR3nt: TGTGCCAGCAGCTTTGGGCCCCGGGGGGTTAGCACAGATACGCAGTATTTT; v_gene: TRBV5-6; abundance: -; j_gene: TRBJ2-3; d_gene: TRBD2
CDR3aa: CASSSGPYGYTF; CDR3nt: TGTGCCAGCAGTTCCGGTCCCTATGGCTACACCTTC; v_gene: TRBV28; abundance: -; j_gene: TRBJ1-2; d_gene: -
CDR3aa: CSVKAGTGLWSYEQYF; CDR3nt: TGCAGCGTCAAGGCCGGGACAGGTCTTTGGTCCTACGAGCAGTACTTC; v_gene: TRBV29-1; abundance: -; j_gene: TRBJ2-7; d_gene: TRBD1
CDR3aa: CASSHLDRVIYLAREYYEQYF; CDR3nt: TGCGCCAGCAGTCATTTGGACAGGGTAATCTATCTTGCGCGGGAATACTACGAGCAGTACTTC; v_gene: TRBV23-1; abundance: -; j_gene: TRBJ2-7; d_gene: TRBD1
CDR3aa: CASIRTSGSTGELFF; CDR3nt: TGTGCCAGTATTCGGACTAGCGGGAGTACCGGGGAGCTGTTTTTT; v_gene: TRBV19; abundance: -; j_gene: TRBJ2-2; d_gene: TRBD2